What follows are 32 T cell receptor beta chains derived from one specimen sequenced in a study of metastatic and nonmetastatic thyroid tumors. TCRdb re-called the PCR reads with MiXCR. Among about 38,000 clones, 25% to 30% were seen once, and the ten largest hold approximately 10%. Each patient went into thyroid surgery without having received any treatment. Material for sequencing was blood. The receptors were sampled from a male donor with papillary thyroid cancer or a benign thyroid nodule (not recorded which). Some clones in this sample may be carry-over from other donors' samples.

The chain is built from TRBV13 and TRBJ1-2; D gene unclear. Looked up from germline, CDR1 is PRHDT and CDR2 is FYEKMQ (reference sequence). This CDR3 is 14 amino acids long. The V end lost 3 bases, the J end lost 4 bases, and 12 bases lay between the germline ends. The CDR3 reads CASSFYESGYGYTF. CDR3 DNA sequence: TGTGCCAGCAGCTTCTACGAGTCCGGCTATGGCTACACCTTC.

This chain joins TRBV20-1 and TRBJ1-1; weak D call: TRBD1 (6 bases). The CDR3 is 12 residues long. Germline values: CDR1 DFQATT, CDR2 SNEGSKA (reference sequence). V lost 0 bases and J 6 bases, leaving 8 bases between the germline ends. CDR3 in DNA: TGCAGTGCTAGAGAAGGGGGTGCTGAAGCTTTCTTT. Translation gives CSAREGGAEAFF.

CDR3 in DNA: TGTGCCACCAGTGACCGGACAGGTCGAGAAGCTTTCTTT. It translates to CATSDRTGREAFF. The V and J genes are TRBV24-1 and TRBJ1-1; 7 bases fit TRBD1. The germline CDR1 and CDR2 sequences are KGHDR and SFDVKD. V shed 4 bases and J 8 bases; nucleotides not matched to a gene: 6. The CDR3 length is 13 residues.

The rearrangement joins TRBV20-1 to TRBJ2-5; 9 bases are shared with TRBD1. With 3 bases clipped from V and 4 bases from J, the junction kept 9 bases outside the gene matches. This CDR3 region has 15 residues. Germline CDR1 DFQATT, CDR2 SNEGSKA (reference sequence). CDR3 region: CSARPGQGGIETQYF. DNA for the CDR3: TGCAGTGCTAGGCCGGGACAGGGTGGTATAGAGACCCAGTACTTC.

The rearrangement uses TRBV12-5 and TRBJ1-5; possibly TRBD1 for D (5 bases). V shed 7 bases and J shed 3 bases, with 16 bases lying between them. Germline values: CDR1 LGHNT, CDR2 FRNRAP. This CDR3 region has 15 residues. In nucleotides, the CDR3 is TGTGCTAGTGATCGGGACGGGGCTTACAATCAGCCCCAGCATTTT. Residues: CASDRDGAYNQPQHF.

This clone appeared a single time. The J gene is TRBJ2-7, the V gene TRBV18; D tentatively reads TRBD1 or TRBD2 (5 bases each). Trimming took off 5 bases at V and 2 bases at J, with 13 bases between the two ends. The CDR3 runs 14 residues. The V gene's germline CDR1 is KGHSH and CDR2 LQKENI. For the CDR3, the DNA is TGTGCCAGCTCATCGGGGACGGTCGCCTACGAGCAGTACTTC. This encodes CASSSGTVAYEQYF.

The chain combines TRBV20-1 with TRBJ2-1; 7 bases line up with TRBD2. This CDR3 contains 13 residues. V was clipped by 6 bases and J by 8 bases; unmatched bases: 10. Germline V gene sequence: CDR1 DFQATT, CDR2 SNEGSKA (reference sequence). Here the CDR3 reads CSAGDTSADEQFF. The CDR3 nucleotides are TGCAGTGCGGGGGATACTAGCGCCGATGAGCAGTTCTTC.

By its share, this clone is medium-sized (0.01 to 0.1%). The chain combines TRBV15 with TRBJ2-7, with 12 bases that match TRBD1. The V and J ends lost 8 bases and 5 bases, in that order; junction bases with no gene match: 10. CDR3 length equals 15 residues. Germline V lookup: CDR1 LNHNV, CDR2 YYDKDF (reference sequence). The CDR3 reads CATRFHGTGGDEQYF. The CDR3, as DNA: TGTGCCACCCGCTTCCACGGGACAGGGGGCGACGAGCAGTACTTC. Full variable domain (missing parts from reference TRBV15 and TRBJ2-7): DAMVIQNPRYQVTQFGKPVTLSCSQTLNHNVMYWYQQKSSQAPKLLFHYYDKDFNNEADTPDNFQSRRPNTSFCFLDIRSPGLGDTAMYLCATRFHGTGGDEQYFGPGTRLTVT.

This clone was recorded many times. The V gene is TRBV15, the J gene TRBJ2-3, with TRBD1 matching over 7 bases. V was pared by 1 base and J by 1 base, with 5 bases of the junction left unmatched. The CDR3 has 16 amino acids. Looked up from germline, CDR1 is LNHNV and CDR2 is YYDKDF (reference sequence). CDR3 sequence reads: CATSRGPTGGTDTQYF. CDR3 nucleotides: TGTGCCACCAGCAGAGGACCCACAGGGGGCACAGATACGCAGTATTTT.

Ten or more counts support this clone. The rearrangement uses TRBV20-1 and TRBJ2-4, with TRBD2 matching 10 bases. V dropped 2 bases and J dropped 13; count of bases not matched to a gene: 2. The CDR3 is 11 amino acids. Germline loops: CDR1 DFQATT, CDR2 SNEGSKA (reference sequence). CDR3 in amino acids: CSARTSGIQYF. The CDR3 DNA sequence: TGCAGTGCTAGAACTAGCGGGATCCAGTACTTC.

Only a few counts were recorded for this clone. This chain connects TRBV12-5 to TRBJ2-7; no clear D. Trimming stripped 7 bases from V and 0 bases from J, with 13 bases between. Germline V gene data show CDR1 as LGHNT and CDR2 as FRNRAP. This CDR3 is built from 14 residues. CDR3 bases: TGTGCTAGTGCCTTCGGCATGAGCTCCTACGAGCAGTACTTC. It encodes CASAFGMSSYEQYF.

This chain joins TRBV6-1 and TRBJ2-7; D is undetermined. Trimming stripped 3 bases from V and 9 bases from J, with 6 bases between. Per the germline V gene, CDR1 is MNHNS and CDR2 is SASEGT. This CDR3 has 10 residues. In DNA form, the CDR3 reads TGTGCCAGCAGTGAGGCAGTGCAGTACTTC. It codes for CASSEAVQYF.

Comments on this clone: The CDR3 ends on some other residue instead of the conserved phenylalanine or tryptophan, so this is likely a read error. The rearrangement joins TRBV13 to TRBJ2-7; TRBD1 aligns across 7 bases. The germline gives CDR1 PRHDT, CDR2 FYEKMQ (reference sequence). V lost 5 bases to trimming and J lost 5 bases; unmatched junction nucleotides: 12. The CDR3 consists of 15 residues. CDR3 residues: CASSVRKTGPDEQYL. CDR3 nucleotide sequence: TGTGCCAGCAGCGTAAGGAAGACAGGGCCGGACGAGCAGTACCTC.

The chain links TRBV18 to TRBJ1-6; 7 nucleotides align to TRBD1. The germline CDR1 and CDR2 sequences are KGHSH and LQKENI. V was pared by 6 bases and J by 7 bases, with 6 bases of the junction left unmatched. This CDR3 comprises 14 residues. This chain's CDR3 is CASSGGTENSPLHF. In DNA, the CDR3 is TGTGCCAGCTCCGGAGGGACAGAGAATTCACCCCTCCACTTT.

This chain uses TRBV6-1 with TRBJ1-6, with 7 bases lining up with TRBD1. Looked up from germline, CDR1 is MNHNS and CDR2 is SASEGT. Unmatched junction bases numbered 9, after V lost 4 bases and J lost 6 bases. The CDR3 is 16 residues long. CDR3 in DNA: TGTGCCAGCAGTGTGGACAGGCCGGGGGGTAATTCACCCCTCCACTTT. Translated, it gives CASSVDRPGGNSPLHF.

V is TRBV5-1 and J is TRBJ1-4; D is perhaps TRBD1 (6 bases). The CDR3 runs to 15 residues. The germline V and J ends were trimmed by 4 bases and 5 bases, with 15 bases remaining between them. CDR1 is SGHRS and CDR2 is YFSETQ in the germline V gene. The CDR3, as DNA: TGCGCCAGCAGCGACCCGACAGGCTCCAATGAAAAACTGTTTTTT. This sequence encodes CASSDPTGSNEKLFF.

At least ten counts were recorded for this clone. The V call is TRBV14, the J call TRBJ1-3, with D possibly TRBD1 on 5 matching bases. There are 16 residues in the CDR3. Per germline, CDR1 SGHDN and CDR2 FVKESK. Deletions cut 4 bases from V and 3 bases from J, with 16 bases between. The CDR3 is CASSLGQIRSGNTIYF. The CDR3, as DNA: TGTGCCAGCAGCCTGGGGCAGATAAGGAGTGGAAACACCATATATTTT.

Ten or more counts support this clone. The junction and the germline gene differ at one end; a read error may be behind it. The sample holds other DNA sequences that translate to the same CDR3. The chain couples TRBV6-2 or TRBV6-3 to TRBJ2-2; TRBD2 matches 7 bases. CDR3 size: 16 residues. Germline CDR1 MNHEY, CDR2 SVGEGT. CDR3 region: CASSYSGEGRTGELFF. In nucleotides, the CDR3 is TGTGCCAGCAGCTACTCGGGGGAGGGACGCACCGGGGAGCTGTTTTTT.

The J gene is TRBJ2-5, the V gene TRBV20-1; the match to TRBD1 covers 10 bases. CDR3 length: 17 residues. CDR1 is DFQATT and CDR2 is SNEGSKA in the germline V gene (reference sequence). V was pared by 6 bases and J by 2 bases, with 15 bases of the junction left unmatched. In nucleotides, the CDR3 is TGCAGTGCCCTGGGGGACAGGGGTTTCAAGTTTCAAGAGACCCAGTACTTC. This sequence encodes CSALGDRGFKFQETQYF.

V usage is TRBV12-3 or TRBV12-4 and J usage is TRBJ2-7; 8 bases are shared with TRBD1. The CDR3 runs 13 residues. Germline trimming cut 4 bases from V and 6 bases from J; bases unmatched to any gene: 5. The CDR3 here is CASSSRDRGEQYF. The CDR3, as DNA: TGTGCCAGCAGTTCCCGCGACAGGGGCGAGCAGTACTTC.

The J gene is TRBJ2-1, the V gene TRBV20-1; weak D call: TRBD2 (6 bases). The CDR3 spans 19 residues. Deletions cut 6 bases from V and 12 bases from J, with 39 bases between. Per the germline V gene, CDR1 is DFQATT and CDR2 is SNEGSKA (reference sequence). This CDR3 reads CSARAQTSSSTGLVGWQFF. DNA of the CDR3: TGCAGTGCCCGAGCCCAGACTAGTTCATCGACGGGACTCGTCGGTTGGCAGTTCTTC.

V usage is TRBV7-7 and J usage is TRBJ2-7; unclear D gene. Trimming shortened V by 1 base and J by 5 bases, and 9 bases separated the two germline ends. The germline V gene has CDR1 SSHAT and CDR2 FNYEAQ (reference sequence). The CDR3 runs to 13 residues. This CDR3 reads CASSLGPGNEQYF. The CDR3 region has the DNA TGTGCCAGCAGCTTAGGTCCGGGTAACGAGCAGTACTTC. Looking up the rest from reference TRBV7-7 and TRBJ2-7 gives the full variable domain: GAGVSQSPRYKVTKRGQDVTLRCDPISSHATLYWYQQALGQGPEFLTYFNYEAQPDKSGLPSDRFSAERPEGSISTLTIQRTEQRDSAMYRCASSLGPGNEQYFGPGTRLTVT.

DNA of the CDR3: TGTGCCACCAGCACCCACGATCCCAGGGATTTCTATGGCTACACCTTC. Its translation is CATSTHDPRDFYGYTF. The chain employs TRBV15 and TRBJ1-2, with D tentatively TRBD1 (5 bases). The CDR3 consists of 16 residues. Trimming stripped 4 bases from V and 4 bases from J, with 19 bases between. Germline CDR1 LNHNV, CDR2 YYDKDF (reference sequence). Complete variable domain (other parts from reference TRBV15 and TRBJ1-2): DAMVIQNPRYQVTQFGKPVTLSCSQTLNHNVMYWYQQKSSQAPKLLFHYYDKDFNNEADTPDNFQSRRPNTSFCFLDIRSPGLGDTAMYLCATSTHDPRDFYGYTFGSGTRLTVV.

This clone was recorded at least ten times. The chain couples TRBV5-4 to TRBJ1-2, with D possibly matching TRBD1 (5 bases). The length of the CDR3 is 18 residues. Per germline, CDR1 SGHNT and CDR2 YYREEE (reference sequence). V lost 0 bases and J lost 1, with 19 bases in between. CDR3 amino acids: CASSLDWFQGRDNYGYTF. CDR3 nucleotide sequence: TGTGCCAGCAGCTTGGATTGGTTCCAGGGACGGGATAACTATGGCTACACCTTC.

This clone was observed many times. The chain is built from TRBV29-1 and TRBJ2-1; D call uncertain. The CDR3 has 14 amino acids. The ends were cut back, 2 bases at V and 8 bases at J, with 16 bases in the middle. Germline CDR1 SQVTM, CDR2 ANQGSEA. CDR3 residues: CSVEPGSRAYEQFF. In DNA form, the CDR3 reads TGCAGCGTTGAACCCGGCTCCAGAGCCTATGAGCAGTTCTTC.

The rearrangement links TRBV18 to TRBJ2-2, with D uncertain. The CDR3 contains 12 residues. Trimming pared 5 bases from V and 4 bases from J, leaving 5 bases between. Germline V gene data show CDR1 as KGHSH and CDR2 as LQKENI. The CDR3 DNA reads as TGTGCCAGCTCATGGACCACCGGGGAGCTGTTTTTT. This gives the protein CASSWTTGELFF.

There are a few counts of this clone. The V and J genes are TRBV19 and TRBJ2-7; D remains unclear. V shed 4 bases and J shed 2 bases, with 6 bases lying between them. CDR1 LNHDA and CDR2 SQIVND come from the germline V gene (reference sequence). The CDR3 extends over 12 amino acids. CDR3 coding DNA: TGTGCCAGTAGTAATGGGGCCTACGAGCAGTACTTC. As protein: CASSNGAYEQYF.

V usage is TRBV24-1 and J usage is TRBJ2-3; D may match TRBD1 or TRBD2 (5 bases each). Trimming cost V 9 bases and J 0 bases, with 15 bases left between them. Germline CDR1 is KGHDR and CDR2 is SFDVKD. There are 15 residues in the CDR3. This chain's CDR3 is CATRPRGDSTDTQYF. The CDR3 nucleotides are TGTGCCACCCGGCCCCGAGGGGACAGCACAGATACGCAGTATTTT.

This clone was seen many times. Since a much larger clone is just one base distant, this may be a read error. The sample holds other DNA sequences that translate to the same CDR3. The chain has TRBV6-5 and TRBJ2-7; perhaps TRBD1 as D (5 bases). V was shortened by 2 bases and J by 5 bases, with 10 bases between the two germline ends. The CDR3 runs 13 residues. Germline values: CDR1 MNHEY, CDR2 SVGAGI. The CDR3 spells CASSYRGRDEQYF. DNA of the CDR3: TGTGCCAGCAGTTACAGGGGTCGTGACGAGCAGTACTTC.

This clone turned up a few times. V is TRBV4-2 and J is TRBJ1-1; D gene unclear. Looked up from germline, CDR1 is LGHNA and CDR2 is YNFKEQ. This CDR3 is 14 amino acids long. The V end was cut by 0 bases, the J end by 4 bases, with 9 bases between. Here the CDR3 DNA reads TGTGCCAGCAGCCAAGATGAGTACAGCACTGAAGCTTTCTTT. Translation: CASSQDEYSTEAFF.

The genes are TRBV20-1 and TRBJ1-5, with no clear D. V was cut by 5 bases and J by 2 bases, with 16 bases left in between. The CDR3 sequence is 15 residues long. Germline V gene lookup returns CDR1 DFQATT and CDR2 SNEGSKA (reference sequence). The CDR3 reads CSAYRTDRGNQPQHF. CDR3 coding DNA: TGCAGTGCTTATCGGACTGATCGGGGCAATCAGCCCCAGCATTTT.

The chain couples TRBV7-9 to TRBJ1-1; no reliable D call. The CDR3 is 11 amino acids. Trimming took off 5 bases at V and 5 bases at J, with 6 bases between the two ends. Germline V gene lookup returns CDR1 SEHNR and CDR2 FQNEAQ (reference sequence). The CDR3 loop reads CASSQATEAFF. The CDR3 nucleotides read TGTGCCAGCAGCCAGGCTACTGAAGCTTTCTTT. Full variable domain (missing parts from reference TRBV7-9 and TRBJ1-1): DTGVSQNPRHKITKRGQNVTFRCDPISEHNRLYWYRQTLGQGPEFLTYFQNEAQLEKSRLLSDRFSAERPKGSFSTLEIQRTEQGDSAMYLCASSQATEAFFGQGTRLTVV.